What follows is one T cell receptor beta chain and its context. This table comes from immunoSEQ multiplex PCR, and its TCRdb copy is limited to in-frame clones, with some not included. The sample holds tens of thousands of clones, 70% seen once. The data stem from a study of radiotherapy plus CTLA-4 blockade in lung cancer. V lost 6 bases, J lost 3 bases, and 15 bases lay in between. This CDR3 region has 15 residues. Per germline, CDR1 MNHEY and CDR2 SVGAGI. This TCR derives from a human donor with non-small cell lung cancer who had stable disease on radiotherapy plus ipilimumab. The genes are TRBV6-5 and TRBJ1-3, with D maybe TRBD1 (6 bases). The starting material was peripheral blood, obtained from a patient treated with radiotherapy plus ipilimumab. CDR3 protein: CASRPGGGLGNTIYF. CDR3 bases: TGTGCCAGCAGGCCCGGGGGGGGGCTTGGAAACACCATATATTTT.